These 17 T cell receptor beta chains came from one sample sequenced in a study of T cells in Graves' hyperthyroidism and ophthalmopathy. Researchers took RNA transcripts and amplified the TCR beta CDR3 regions from them. Using the HTBI primer set, a first-round RT-PCR was run on the TCR CDR3. TCRdb recomputed calls from the multiplex PCR reads with MiXCR, one row per CDR3 protein. The sample holds about 290,000 distinct CDR3 sequences; about 13% are singletons and the top ten take less than 8%. The sequenced sample consisted of blood. These receptors came from a woman aged 40 to 55 with Graves' hyperthyroidism.

This clonotype was seen repeatedly, ten times or more. The chain carries TRBV20-1 and TRBJ1-1; perhaps TRBD1 as D (5 bases). Germline V gene lookup returns CDR1 DFQATT and CDR2 SNEGSKA (reference sequence). Trimming cost V 6 bases and J 1 base, with 15 bases left between them. CDR3 size: 14 residues. CDR3 in amino acids: CSAPRVGGNTEAFF. The CDR3 DNA reads as TGCAGTGCCCCGAGGGTGGGGGGGAACACTGAAGCTTTCTTT.

The chain recombines TRBV18 with TRBJ2-7; D remains ambiguous. The germline V gene has CDR1 KGHSH and CDR2 LQKENI. With 0 bases removed from V and 2 bases from J, the gap between germline ends came to 8 bases. This CDR3 has 14 amino acids. In DNA, the CDR3 is TGTGCCAGCTCACCACCAAGTGTGCCCTACGAGCAGTACTTC. Translating it yields CASSPPSVPYEQYF. The full variable domain, rest sourced from reference TRBV18 and TRBJ2-7, is NAGVMQNPRHLVRRRGQEARLRCSPMKGHSHVYWYRQLPEEGLKFMVYLQKENIIDESGMPKERFSAEFPKEGPSILRIQQVVRGDSAAYFCASSPPSVPYEQYFGPGTRLTVT.

This clonotype was recorded at least ten times. The chain has TRBV11-2 and TRBJ1-1; no clear D. Germline CDR1 is SGHAT and CDR2 is FQNNGV. V was shortened by 4 bases and J by 7 bases, with 13 bases between the two germline ends. This CDR3 is 13 amino acids long. The CDR3 sequence is CASSSSARGEAFF. DNA for the CDR3: TGTGCCAGCAGCTCCTCGGCCCGGGGTGAAGCTTTCTTT.

This clonotype was observed at least ten times. J is TRBJ2-3 and V is TRBV7-2; D is perhaps TRBD2 (5 bases). V shed 4 bases and J shed 2 bases, with 16 bases lying between them. The CDR3 runs to 16 residues. CDR1 and CDR2 (germline): SGHTA, FQGNSA. The CDR3 sequence is CASSSTGNGPTDTQYF. In nucleotides, the CDR3 is TGTGCCAGCAGCTCGACGGGGAACGGACCCACAGATACGCAGTATTTT.

This clonotype was seen many times. The J gene is TRBJ1-5, the V gene TRBV10-3, with no clear D. This CDR3 is built from 14 residues. V was trimmed by 3 bases and J by 3 bases, leaving 9 bases between them. Per the germline V gene, CDR1 is ENHRY and CDR2 is SYGVKD. The CDR3 reads CAISDPAHNQPQHF. The CDR3 region has the DNA TGTGCCATCAGTGATCCAGCGCACAATCAGCCCCAGCATTTT.

This clonotype came up a few times. The chain links TRBV19 to TRBJ2-1, with 8 bases lining up with TRBD2. V trimming: 1 base; J trimming: 2 bases; junction bases outside the gene matches: 4. The CDR3 has 16 amino acids. Per germline, CDR1 LNHDA and CDR2 SQIVND (reference sequence). CDR3: CASSIAQAGAYNEQFF. DNA of the CDR3: TGTGCCAGTAGTATAGCTCAAGCGGGAGCCTACAATGAGCAGTTCTTC.

In this sample, this clonotype turned up many times. The rearrangement joins TRBV7-2 to TRBJ1-3, with D uncertain. This CDR3 spans 14 amino acids. Per the germline V gene, CDR1 is SGHTA and CDR2 is FQGNSA. V lost 1 base and J lost 0, with 4 bases in between. The CDR3 reads CASSLDRSGNTIYF. CDR3 bases: TGTGCCAGCAGCTTAGATCGCTCTGGAAACACCATATATTTT.

The V and J genes are TRBV25-1 and TRBJ1-4; D not resolved. There are 13 residues in the CDR3. Per the germline V gene, CDR1 is MGHDK and CDR2 is SYGVNS. V was trimmed by 5 bases and J by 7 bases, leaving 11 bases between them. CDR3 sequence: CASSQQEGEKLFF. The CDR3 DNA is TGTGCCAGCAGTCAGCAGGAGGGTGAAAAACTGTTTTTT.

In its sample, this clonotype was seen many times. The genes are TRBV20-1 and TRBJ2-7, with TRBD2 matching over 7 bases. Germline trimming cut 0 bases from V and 0 bases from J; bases unmatched to any gene: 5. The CDR3 is 15 residues long. CDR1 and CDR2 from the germline V gene are DFQATT and SNEGSKA (reference sequence). The CDR3: CSARDGGGSSYEQYF. The CDR3 coding sequence is TGCAGTGCTAGAGATGGGGGAGGGAGCTCCTACGAGCAGTACTTC.

The sample holds a few counts of this clonotype. The V call is TRBV3-1, the J call TRBJ1-1; D might be TRBD1 (6 bases). This CDR3 has 13 amino acids. Germline V gene sequence: CDR1 LGHDT, CDR2 YNNKEL (reference sequence). V was cut by 7 bases and J by 5 bases, with 14 bases left in between. The CDR3, as DNA: TGTGCCAGCAAGGACAGCCTGGGAACTGAAGCTTTCTTT. It specifies CASKDSLGTEAFF.

This clonotype was seen ten or more times. V and J are TRBV11-2 and TRBJ1-2; maybe TRBD1 (5 bases). With 3 bases removed from V and 9 bases from J, the gap between germline ends came to 11 bases. This CDR3 comprises 12 residues. In germline, CDR1 is SGHAT, CDR2 FQNNGV. Here the CDR3 DNA reads TGTGCCAGCAGCTTGTCAGGGAGCAGCTACACCTTC. Translation: CASSLSGSSYTF.

This clonotype has a count of ten or more. The V gene is TRBV2, the J gene TRBJ2-1, with 11 bases lining up with TRBD2. The V and J ends lost 7 bases and 4 bases, in that order; junction bases with no gene match: 6. This CDR3 has 15 amino acids. Germline V lookup: CDR1 SNHLY, CDR2 FYNNEI. The CDR3 reads CASTAGLAGYNEQFF. The CDR3 nucleotides are TGTGCCAGCACAGCAGGACTAGCGGGTTACAATGAGCAGTTCTTC.

This clonotype occurred many times. This chain connects TRBV7-9 to TRBJ2-5, with a weak D call TRBD2 (6 bases). V was shortened by 2 bases and J by 5 bases, with 15 bases between the two germline ends. Germline-derived CDR1 and CDR2 are SEHNR and FQNEAQ (reference sequence). This CDR3 has 15 amino acids. The CDR3, as DNA: TGTGCCAGCAGCTTATTAGACGGGGGTACCGAGACCCAGTACTTC. Its protein product is CASSLLDGGTETQYF. The complete variable domain, with remaining parts taken from reference TRBV7-9 and TRBJ2-5, reads DTGVSQNPRHKITKRGQNVTFRCDPISEHNRLYWYRQTLGQGPEFLTYFQNEAQLEKSRLLSDRFSAERPKGSFSTLEIQRTEQGDSAMYLCASSLLDGGTETQYFGPGTRLLVL.

In its sample, this clonotype was seen a few times. The chain uses TRBV29-1 and TRBJ2-2; 9 positions agree with TRBD1. CDR3 length: 19 residues. J gave up 6 bases and V 7 bases, and 24 bases lay outside the gene matches. CDR1 is SQVTM and CDR2 is ANQGSEA in the germline V gene. The CDR3 sequence: CSGKSAGTGMRTFPGELFF. The CDR3 nucleotides are TGCAGCGGTAAATCCGCCGGGACAGGGATGCGAACCTTTCCCGGGGAGCTGTTTTTT.

This clonotype has a count of ten or more. The CDR3 protein is CASSQDRAVMAQYF. The CDR3 region has the DNA TGTGCCAGCAGCCAAGATAGGGCGGTCATGGCCCAGTACTTC. The rearrangement joins TRBV3-1 to TRBJ2-5, with D hard to call. Germline values: CDR1 LGHDT, CDR2 YNNKEL (reference sequence). V lost 0 bases, J lost 9 bases, and 14 bases lay in between. This CDR3 comprises 14 residues.

This clonotype appeared many times. The chain combines TRBV7-8 with TRBJ1-1; D gene uncertain. CDR3 length equals 17 residues. Trimming left V 2 bases short and J 4 bases short, with 20 bases between. The V gene's germline CDR1 is SGHVS and CDR2 FQNEAQ. As DNA, the CDR3 is TGTGCCAGCAGCTTAAAACGGGAGGGTTATCTGGCCACTGAAGCTTTCTTT. Translating it yields CASSLKREGYLATEAFF.

The sample holds many counts of this clonotype. The chain links TRBV2 to TRBJ2-7; D might be TRBD2 (6 bases). Germline CDR1 and CDR2: SNHLY and FYNNEI. The CDR3 covers 11 residues. Trimming left V 9 bases short and J 2 bases short, with 8 bases between. The CDR3 sequence: CASGTPYEQYF. CDR3 DNA sequence: TGTGCCAGTGGGACTCCCTACGAGCAGTACTTC.